The 17 T cell receptor beta chains in this list originate from one sample, sequenced in a study of control samples from healthy donors and cancer patients (dated by TCRdb to 2020 to 2021). Receptor amplification or capture employed the immunoSEQ multiplex PCR assay. TCRdb carries this immuneACCESS record with in-frame sequences only. Its versions omit some clonotypes, under half of them owing to an unresolved V gene in the studies checked, with the rest unexplained. The sample table holds roughly 130,000 clones, of which roughly 90% were seen once. 2% to 2.5% of the sample is in the top ten clones. Material for sequencing was blood. All receptors derive from a man aged 18 to 35 in good health.

The gene calls are TRBV6-6 and TRBJ2-7; TRBD2 matches 7 bases. The CDR3 has 13 residues. Germline CDR1 MNHNY, CDR2 SVGAGI (reference sequence). The J segment lost 9 bases and the V segment lost 2 bases, leaving 7 bases of the junction unmatched. This CDR3 reads CASSYEARTRQYV. The CDR3 DNA reads TGTGCCAGCAGTTACGAGGCGCGGACTAGGCAGTACGTC.

This chain connects TRBV27 to TRBJ1-1, with D perhaps matching TRBD1 (5 bases). This CDR3 spans 15 amino acids. Germline V CDR1 and CDR2: MNHEY, SMNVEV (reference sequence). The germline V and J ends were trimmed by 0 bases and 4 bases, with 12 bases remaining between them. In nucleotides, the CDR3 is TGTGCCAGCAGTTTATCAAAGGGACCGCTCACTGAAGCTTTCTTT. It specifies CASSLSKGPLTEAFF.

The chain has TRBV4-1 and TRBJ2-7; no reliable D call. There are 13 residues in the CDR3. The V gene lost 3 bases and the J gene lost 4 bases, with 10 bases spanning the gap. CDR1 is MGHRA and CDR2 is YSYEKL in the germline V gene. In DNA form, the CDR3 reads TGCGCCAGCAGCCAGCTGACCTCTTACGAGCAGTACTTC. Its translation: CASSQLTSYEQYF.

V and J are TRBV5-1 and TRBJ1-3; D not resolved. Per germline, CDR1 SGHRS and CDR2 YFSETQ. The length of the CDR3 is 15 residues. The germline V and J ends were trimmed by 4 bases and 4 bases, with 15 bases remaining between them. This chain's CDR3 is CASSLDPWSGNTIYF. The CDR3 region has the DNA TGCGCCAGCAGCCTAGACCCTTGGTCAGGAAACACCATATATTTT. Full variable domain (missing parts from reference TRBV5-1 and TRBJ1-3): KAGVTQTPRYLIKTRGQQVTLSCSPISGHRSVSWYQQTPGQGLQFLFEYFSETQRNKGNFPGRFSGRQFSNSRSEMNVSTLELGDSALYLCASSLDPWSGNTIYFGEGSWLTVV.

The V gene is TRBV6-2 or TRBV6-3, the J gene TRBJ2-2; D possibly matches TRBD1 or TRBD2 (6 bases each). The CDR3 totals 14 residues. CDR1 and CDR2 from the germline V gene are MNHEY and SVGEGT. V was pared by 2 bases and J by 5 bases, with 9 bases between. CDR3 region: CASSYLGGTGELFF. CDR3 sequence (DNA): TGTGCCAGCAGTTACCTAGGGGGGACCGGGGAGCTGTTTTTT.

J is TRBJ2-1 and V is TRBV6-4; TRBD2 matches 8 bases. CDR3 length: 12 residues. V trimming: 0 bases; J trimming: 15 bases; junction bases outside the gene matches: 4. Per the germline V gene, CDR1 is MRHNA and CDR2 is SNTAGT. The CDR3 DNA is TGTGCCAGCAGTGACTCGGGGACTAGTTGGTTCTTC. Translating it yields CASSDSGTSWFF.

This clone has only a few counts. V usage is TRBV12-3 or TRBV12-4 and J usage is TRBJ2-4, with D uncertain. Trimming left V 1 base short and J 3 bases short, with 4 bases between. The CDR3 runs to 13 residues. CDR3 region: CASSLGGKNIQYF. CDR3 nucleotides: TGTGCCAGCAGTTTAGGTGGCAAAAACATTCAGTACTTC.

The gene calls are TRBV5-8 and TRBJ1-6, with D unresolved. The germline gives CDR1 SGHTS, CDR2 YDEGEE. The CDR3 runs to 16 residues. The V and J ends lost 4 bases and 8 bases respectively, with 19 bases between them. CDR3 region: CASSGNRQIRDSPLHF. The CDR3 DNA follows: TGTGCCAGCAGCGGGAACAGACAAATACGGGATTCACCCCTCCACTTT.

V and J are TRBV7-6 and TRBJ2-7; unclear D gene. Trimming shortened V by 1 base and J by 7 bases, and 8 bases separated the two germline ends. The length of the CDR3 is 12 residues. CDR1 is SGHVS and CDR2 is FNYEAQ in the germline V gene. CDR3 DNA: TGTGCCAGCAGCTTAGGGCTCGGGGAGCAGTACGTC. Protein product: CASSLGLGEQYV.

The gene calls are TRBV18 and TRBJ2-5; 11 nucleotides agree with TRBD1. V gave up 7 bases and J gave up 2 bases; unmatched junction bases: 0. Germline values: CDR1 KGHSH, CDR2 LQKENI. This CDR3 contains 13 residues. The CDR3, as DNA: TGTGCCAGCTGGGACAGGGGGCAAGAGACCCAGTACTTC. Protein sequence: CASWDRGQETQYF.

This chain connects TRBV27 to TRBJ2-5; D gene unclear. Per the germline V gene, CDR1 is MNHEY and CDR2 is SMNVEV (reference sequence). This CDR3 has 14 amino acids. With 3 bases removed from V and 0 bases from J, the gap between germline ends came to 8 bases. The CDR3 sequence: CASSFARNQETQYF. DNA of the CDR3: TGTGCCAGCAGTTTTGCGAGGAACCAAGAGACCCAGTACTTC.

The chain has TRBV15 and TRBJ2-6, with D maybe TRBD1 (6 bases). V shed 7 bases and J shed 3 bases, with 22 bases lying between them. This CDR3 is built from 18 residues. Germline V gene lookup returns CDR1 LNHNV and CDR2 YYDKDF (reference sequence). The CDR3: CATNQGPLYMGGANVLTF. Here the CDR3 DNA reads TGTGCCACCAACCAGGGGCCGTTATATATGGGTGGGGCCAACGTCCTGACTTTC.

V gene TRBV7-9 combines with J gene TRBJ2-1; 8 bases agree with TRBD1. This CDR3 is 14 amino acids long. Germline V lookup: CDR1 SEHNR, CDR2 FQNEAQ (reference sequence). V lost 5 bases to trimming and J lost 5 bases; unmatched junction nucleotides: 5. CDR3 in amino acids: CASSRDRGDNEQFF. The CDR3 DNA is TGTGCCAGCAGCCGAGACAGGGGAGACAATGAGCAGTTCTTC.

The CDR3 loop reads CASSPFGDRGFGNYGYTF. The CDR3 nucleotides read TGTGCCAGCAGCCCCTTCGGGGACAGGGGGTTCGGTAACTATGGCTACACCTTC. J is TRBJ1-2 and V is TRBV7-8; 11 bases are a match to TRBD1. J lost 1 base, V lost 5 bases, and 12 bases had no gene match. Germline V CDR1 and CDR2: SGHVS, FQNEAQ. The CDR3 covers 18 residues.

The chain carries TRBV6-5 and TRBJ1-2; D is unresolved. V shed 4 bases and J shed 3 bases, with 9 bases lying between them. From germline, CDR1 is MNHEY and CDR2 SVGAGI. The CDR3 is made up of 13 amino acids. The CDR3 coding sequence is TGTGCCAGCAGTTTAAGTCCCCACTATGGCTACACCTTC. The encoded protein is CASSLSPHYGYTF.

This clone was seen just once. This chain connects TRBV28 to TRBJ2-7; 7 bases match TRBD1. Trimming removed 4 bases from V and 5 bases from J; junction bases left unmatched: 8. CDR1 MDHEN and CDR2 SYDVKM come from the germline V gene. The CDR3 length is 14 residues. CDR3 sequence (DNA): TGTGCCAGCAGTTACCGAATTACAGGGGACGAGCAGTACTTC. Residues: CASSYRITGDEQYF.

On this clone itself: A junction end diverges from the germline sequence, so it may reflect a read error. V is TRBV7-2 and J is TRBJ2-1; a weak D match, TRBD2 (5 bases). The length of the CDR3 is 12 residues. In germline, CDR1 is SGHTA, CDR2 FQGNSA. In DNA form, the CDR3 reads TGTGCCAGCAGCCCGTATCGGGGTGAGAAGTTCTTC. As protein: CASSPYRGEKFF.